The clone carrying this TCR beta chain was counted between two and nine times. This entry belongs to a study of blood T cell repertoires in COVID-19. About the research overall: Samples came from the United States, Italy and Spain, spanning acute and convalescent COVID-19. The analysed material was cDNA or gDNA that came from T cells, B-cell-depleted T cells, or PBMCs.

Authors' methods: Researchers report that nucleated cell counts were estimated from reference gene primer amplification. Data came from immunoSEQ multiplex PCR; TCRdb stores just in-frame clones and leaves some out. V, J and clone size were drawn from that table, and D and trimming were deduced from the DNA. The table lists approximately 250,000 clones, 84% of them singletons. V lost 8 bases, J lost 2 bases, and 12 bases lay in between. Germline CDR1 reads MDHEN; CDR2 reads SYDVKM. The CDR3 contains 13 residues. The chain employs TRBV28 and TRBJ2-5; D might be TRBD1 (6 bases). The source of this sequence is a man aged 40-49 years who had recovered from COVID-19. The specimen sequenced was peripheral blood. The CDR3 here is CASRTATQETQYF. The CDR3 coding sequence is TGTGCCAGCCGGACAGCCACTCAAGAGACCCAGTACTTC.